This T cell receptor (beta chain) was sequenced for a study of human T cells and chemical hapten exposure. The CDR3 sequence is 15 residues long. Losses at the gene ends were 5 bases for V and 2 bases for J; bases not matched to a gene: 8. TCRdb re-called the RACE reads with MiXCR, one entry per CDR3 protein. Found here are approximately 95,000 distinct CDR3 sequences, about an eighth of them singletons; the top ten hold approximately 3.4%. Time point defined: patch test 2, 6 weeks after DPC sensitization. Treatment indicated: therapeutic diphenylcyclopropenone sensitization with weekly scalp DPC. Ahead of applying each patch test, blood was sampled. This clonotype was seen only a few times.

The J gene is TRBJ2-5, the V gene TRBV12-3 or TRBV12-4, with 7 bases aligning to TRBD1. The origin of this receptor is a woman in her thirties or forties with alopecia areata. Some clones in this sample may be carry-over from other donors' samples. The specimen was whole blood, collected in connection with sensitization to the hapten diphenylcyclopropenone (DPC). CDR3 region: CASSLPSGGQETQYF. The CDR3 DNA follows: TGTGCCAGCAGTCTCCCTTCAGGGGGACAAGAGACCCAGTACTTC.